Below, 14 T cell receptor beta chains from the same sample are listed, as sequenced in a study of cytomegalovirus exposure and HLA in healthy donors (dated by TCRdb to about 2017). The library relied on the immunoSEQ multiplex PCR assay. For the multiplex PCR, a mixture combining 60 forward primers for TCR Vbeta segments and 13 reverse primers for TCR Jbeta segments was used. TCRdb carries this immuneACCESS record with in-frame sequences only. Its versions omit some clonotypes, under half of them owing to an unresolved V gene in the studies checked, with the rest unexplained. The sample table gives around 150,000 clones. Over 1% of the sample rests with the top ten. Source material: PBMCs. Every receptor here comes from a woman between 55 and 75 years old in good health and CMV-seronegative.

The chain uses TRBV7-9 and TRBJ1-2; 7 nucleotides line up with TRBD1. The CDR3 totals 17 residues. CDR1 is SEHNR, CDR2 FQNEAQ, per germline (reference sequence). After removal of 0 bases from V and 0 bases from J, the junction contained 7 bases not matched to a gene. The CDR3 sequence: CASSLAGQAPANYGYTF. The CDR3, as DNA: TGTGCCAGCAGCTTAGCAGGACAGGCCCCAGCTAACTATGGCTACACCTTC.

The genes are TRBV19 and TRBJ1-5, with 7 nucleotides matching TRBD1. The germline CDR1 and CDR2 sequences are LNHDA and SQIVND (reference sequence). This CDR3 comprises 15 residues. V lost 8 bases, J lost 4 bases, and 11 bases stayed unmatched. The CDR3 spells CASSKMGQQNQPQHF. CDR3 DNA sequence: TGTGCCAGTTCTAAAATGGGACAGCAAAATCAGCCCCAGCATTTT. The full variable domain, its missing parts supplied by reference TRBV19 and TRBJ1-5, is DGGITQSPKYLFRKEGQNVTLSCEQNLNHDAMYWYRQDPGQGLRLIYYSQIVNDFQKGDIAEGYSVSREKKESFPLTVTSAQKNPTAFYLCASSKMGQQNQPQHFGDGTRLSIL.

The V and J genes are TRBV11-3 and TRBJ2-7; TRBD1 agrees at 7 bases. CDR1 is SGHNT and CDR2 is YENEEA in the germline V gene. The CDR3 spans 14 residues. J was trimmed by 0 bases and V by 4 bases; bases with no gene match: 3. CDR3 amino acids: CASSSDRSSYEQYF. CDR3 coding DNA: TGTGCCAGCAGCTCGGACAGGAGCTCCTACGAGCAGTACTTC. Looking up the rest from reference TRBV11-3 and TRBJ2-7 gives the full variable domain: EAGVVQSPRYKIIEKKQPVAFWCNPISGHNTLYWYLQNLGQGPELLIRYENEEAVDDSQLPKDRFSAERLKGVDSTLKIQPAELGDSAVYLCASSSDRSSYEQYFGPGTRLTVT.

The J gene is TRBJ1-2, the V gene TRBV5-6, with 7 bases lining up with TRBD1. The germline V gene has CDR1 SGHDT and CDR2 YYEEEE. V shed 5 bases and J 2 bases; nucleotides not matched to a gene: 9. The CDR3 is 15 residues long. As DNA, the CDR3 is TGTGCCAGCAGGGCCGGGACAGACAAAAACTATGGCTACACCTTC. Translated: CASRAGTDKNYGYTF. The variable domain in full, completed from reference TRBV5-6 and TRBJ1-2, reads DAGVTQSPTHLIKTRGQQVTLRCSPKSGHDTVSWYQQALGQGPQFIFQYYEEEERQRGNFPDRFSGHQFPNYSSELNVNALLLGDSALYLCASRAGTDKNYGYTFGSGTRLTVV.

V usage is TRBV4-2 and J usage is TRBJ2-7; tentative D call: TRBD1 (7 bases). The CDR3 has 17 amino acids. Trimming left V 1 base short and J 0 bases short, with 16 bases between. The germline CDR1 and CDR2 sequences are LGHNA and YNFKEQ. The CDR3 nucleotides are TGTGCCAGCAGCCAAGGGATGGAGGGGGCGAGCTCCTACGAGCAGTACTTC. It translates to CASSQGMEGASSYEQYF.

V is TRBV7-8 and J is TRBJ1-4, with TRBD1 identical over 8 bases. From germline, CDR1 is SGHVS and CDR2 FQNEAQ. The CDR3 totals 13 residues. Losses at the gene ends were 0 bases for V and 11 bases for J; bases not matched to a gene: 2. The CDR3 bases are TGTGCCAGCAGCTTAGCCCGACAGGGGAAACTGTTTTTT. Its translation is CASSLARQGKLFF.

V and J are TRBV6-5 and TRBJ1-5; no definite D call. There are 13 residues in the CDR3. Germline-derived CDR1 and CDR2 are MNHEY and SVGAGI. The V gene lost 5 bases and the J gene lost 6 bases, with 11 bases spanning the gap. In DNA, the CDR3 is TGTGCCAGCAGTAGCTTCGAGGGTCAGCCCCAGCATTTT. The encoded protein is CASSSFEGQPQHF.

V gene TRBV7-8 combines with J gene TRBJ2-1; D perhaps matches TRBD1 (6 bases). V was trimmed by 1 base and J by 6 bases, leaving 13 bases between them. The CDR3 spans 15 residues. The germline gives CDR1 SGHVS, CDR2 FQNEAQ. The CDR3: CASSLDRVRSNEQFF. CDR3 DNA sequence: TGTGCCAGCAGCTTAGACAGGGTTAGGTCCAATGAGCAGTTCTTC. Together with reference TRBV7-8 and TRBJ2-1, the CDR3 gives the full variable domain: GAGVSQSPRYKVAKRGQDVALRCDPISGHVSLFWYQQALGQGPEFLTYFQNEAQLDKSGLPSDRFFAERPEGSVSTLKIQRTQQEDSAVYLCASSLDRVRSNEQFFGPGTRLTVL.

The chain links TRBV18 to TRBJ1-4; unclear D gene. This CDR3 is 13 amino acids long. Germline CDR1 reads KGHSH; CDR2 reads LQKENI. Trimming took 3 bases from V and 5 from J, leaving 7 bases between them. In DNA form, the CDR3 reads TGTGCCAGCTCACCGGAGGCGAATGAAAAACTGTTTTTT. This encodes CASSPEANEKLFF.

The chain links TRBV28 to TRBJ1-2; maybe TRBD1 (6 bases). Germline loops: CDR1 MDHEN, CDR2 SYDVKM. The CDR3 contains 16 residues. Trimming shortened V by 5 bases and J by 0 bases, and 16 bases separated the two germline ends. CDR3 sequence reads: CASSPPGGQSNYGYTF. The DNA for the CDR3 is TGTGCCAGCAGTCCGCCGGGGGGGCAATCTAACTATGGCTACACCTTC.

V is TRBV5-1 and J is TRBJ1-5; D remains unclear. CDR1 is SGHRS and CDR2 is YFSETQ in the germline V gene. V lost 1 base, J lost 9 bases, and 11 bases lay in between. The CDR3 contains 13 residues. The CDR3 spells CASSLLTDRPQHF. CDR3 bases: TGCGCCAGCAGCTTGTTAACTGATCGGCCCCAGCATTTT.

V and J are TRBV7-2 and TRBJ1-1; TRBD1 matches 7 bases. Trimming took 5 bases from V and 6 from J; bases not matched to a gene: 12. CDR1 is SGHTA and CDR2 is FQGNSA in the germline V gene. The CDR3 runs to 15 residues. This CDR3 reads CASSRYGTDLSEAFF. CDR3 sequence (DNA): TGTGCCAGCAGCCGATATGGGACAGACCTTTCTGAAGCTTTCTTT.

This chain connects TRBV2 to TRBJ1-4; tentative D call: TRBD1 (6 bases). The ends were cut back, 5 bases at V and 7 bases at J, with 14 bases in the middle. The CDR3 consists of 14 residues. The germline gives CDR1 SNHLY, CDR2 FYNNEI. Here the CDR3 reads CASSLGGAAEKLFF. CDR3 DNA: TGTGCCAGCAGTTTGGGGGGGGCGGCTGAAAAACTGTTTTTT.

The V gene is TRBV18, the J gene TRBJ2-1; TRBD2 aligns across 16 bases. The CDR3 is 16 residues long. Germline lookup yields CDR1 KGHSH and CDR2 LQKENI. The trim removed 3 bases at V and 7 bases at J, leaving 3 bases unmatched. This chain's CDR3 is CASSPGLAGGLNEQFF. The CDR3 bases are TGTGCCAGCTCACCGGGACTAGCGGGAGGGTTGAATGAGCAGTTCTTC. The variable domain in full, with the rest retrieved from reference TRBV18 and TRBJ2-1, is NAGVMQNPRHLVRRRGQEARLRCSPMKGHSHVYWYRQLPEEGLKFMVYLQKENIIDESGMPKERFSAEFPKEGPSILRIQQVVRGDSAAYFCASSPGLAGGLNEQFFGPGTRLTVL.